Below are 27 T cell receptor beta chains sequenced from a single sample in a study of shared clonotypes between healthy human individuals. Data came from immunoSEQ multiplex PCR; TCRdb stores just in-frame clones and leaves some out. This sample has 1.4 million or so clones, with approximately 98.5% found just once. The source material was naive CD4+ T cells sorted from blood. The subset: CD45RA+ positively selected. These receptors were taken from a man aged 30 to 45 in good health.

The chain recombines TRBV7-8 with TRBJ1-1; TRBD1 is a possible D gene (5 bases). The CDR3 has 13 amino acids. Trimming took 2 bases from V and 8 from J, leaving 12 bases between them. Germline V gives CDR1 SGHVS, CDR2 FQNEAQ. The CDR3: CASSLMVYREAFF. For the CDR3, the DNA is TGTGCCAGCAGCTTAATGGTTTACAGGGAAGCTTTCTTT.

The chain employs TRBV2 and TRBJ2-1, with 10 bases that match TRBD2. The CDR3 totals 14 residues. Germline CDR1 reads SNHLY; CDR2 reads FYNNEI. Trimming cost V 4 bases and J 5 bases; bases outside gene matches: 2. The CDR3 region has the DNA TGTGCCAGCAGTGGGACTAGCGGCGACAATGAGCAGTTCTTC. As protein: CASSGTSGDNEQFF.

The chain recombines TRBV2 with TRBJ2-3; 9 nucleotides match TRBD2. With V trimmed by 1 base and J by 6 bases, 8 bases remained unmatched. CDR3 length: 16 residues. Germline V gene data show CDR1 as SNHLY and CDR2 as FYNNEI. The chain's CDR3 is CASSEDGGRASDTQYF. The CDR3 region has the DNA TGTGCCAGCAGTGAAGATGGCGGGAGGGCCTCGGATACGCAGTATTTT. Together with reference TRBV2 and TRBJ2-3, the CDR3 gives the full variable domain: EPEVTQTPSHQVTQMGQEVILRCVPISNHLYFYWYRQILGQKVEFLVSFYNNEISEKSEIFDDQFSVERPDGSNFTLKIRSTKLEDSAMYFCASSEDGGRASDTQYFGPGTRLTVL.

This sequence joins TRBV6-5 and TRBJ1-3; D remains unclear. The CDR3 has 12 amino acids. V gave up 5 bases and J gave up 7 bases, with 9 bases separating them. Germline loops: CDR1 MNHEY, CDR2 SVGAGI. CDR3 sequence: CASSTGRNTIYF. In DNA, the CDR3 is TGTGCCAGCAGTACCGGTCGGAACACCATATATTTT.

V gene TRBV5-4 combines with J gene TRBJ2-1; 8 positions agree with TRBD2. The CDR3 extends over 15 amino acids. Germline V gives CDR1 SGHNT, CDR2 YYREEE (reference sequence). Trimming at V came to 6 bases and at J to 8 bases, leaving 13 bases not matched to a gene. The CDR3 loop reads CASNPGGDRIHEQFF. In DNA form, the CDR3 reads TGTGCCAGCAACCCGGGGGGGGACCGCATCCATGAGCAGTTCTTC.

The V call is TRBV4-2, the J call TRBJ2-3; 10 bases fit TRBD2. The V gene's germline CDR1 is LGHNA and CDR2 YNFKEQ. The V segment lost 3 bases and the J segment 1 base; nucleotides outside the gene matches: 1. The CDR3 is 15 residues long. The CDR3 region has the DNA TGTGCCAGCAGCCATGGGACTAGCGGCACAGATACGCAGTATTTT. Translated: CASSHGTSGTDTQYF.

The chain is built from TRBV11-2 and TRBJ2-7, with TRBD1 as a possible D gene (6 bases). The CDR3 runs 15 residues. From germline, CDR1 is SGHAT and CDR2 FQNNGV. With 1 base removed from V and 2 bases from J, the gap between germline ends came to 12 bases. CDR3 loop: CASSLVTGVAYEQYF. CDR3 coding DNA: TGTGCCAGCAGCTTAGTGACAGGCGTCGCCTACGAGCAGTACTTC.

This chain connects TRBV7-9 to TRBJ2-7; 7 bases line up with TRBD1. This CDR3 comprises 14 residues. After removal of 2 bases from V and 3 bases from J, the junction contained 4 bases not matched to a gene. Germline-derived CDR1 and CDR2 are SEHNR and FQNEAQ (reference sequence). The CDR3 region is CASSLTDRVYEQYF. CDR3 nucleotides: TGTGCCAGCAGCTTAACCGACAGGGTCTACGAGCAGTACTTC.

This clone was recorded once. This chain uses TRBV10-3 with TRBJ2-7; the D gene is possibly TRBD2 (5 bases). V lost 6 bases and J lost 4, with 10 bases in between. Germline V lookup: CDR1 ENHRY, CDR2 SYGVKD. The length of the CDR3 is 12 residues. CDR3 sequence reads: CAIREDVYEQYF. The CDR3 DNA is TGTGCCATCAGGGAGGACGTTTACGAGCAGTACTTC.

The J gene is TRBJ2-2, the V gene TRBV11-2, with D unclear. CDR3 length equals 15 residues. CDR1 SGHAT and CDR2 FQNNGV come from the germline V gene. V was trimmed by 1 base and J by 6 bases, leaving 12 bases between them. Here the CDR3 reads CASSLVQVFSGELFF. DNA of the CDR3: TGTGCCAGCAGCTTAGTTCAGGTTTTCTCCGGGGAGCTGTTTTTT.

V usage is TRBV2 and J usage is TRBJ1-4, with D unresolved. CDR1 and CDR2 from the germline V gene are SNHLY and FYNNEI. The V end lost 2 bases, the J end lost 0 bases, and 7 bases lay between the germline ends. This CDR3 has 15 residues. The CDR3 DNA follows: TGTGCCAGCAGTGAAAGACGGCCAACTAATGAAAAACTGTTTTTT. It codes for CASSERRPTNEKLFF.

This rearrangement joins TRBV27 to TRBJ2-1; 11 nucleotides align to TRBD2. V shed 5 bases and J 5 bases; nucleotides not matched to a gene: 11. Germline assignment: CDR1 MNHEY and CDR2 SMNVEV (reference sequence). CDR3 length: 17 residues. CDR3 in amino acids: CASSASLAGGENNEQFF. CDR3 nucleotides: TGTGCCAGCAGTGCGTCTCTAGCGGGAGGAGAAAACAATGAGCAGTTCTTC.

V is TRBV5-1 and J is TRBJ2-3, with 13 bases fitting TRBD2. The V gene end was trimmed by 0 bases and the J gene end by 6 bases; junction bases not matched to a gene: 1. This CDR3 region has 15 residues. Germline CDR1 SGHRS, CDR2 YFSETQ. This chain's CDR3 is CASSLGTSGSDTQYF. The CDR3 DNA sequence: TGCGCCAGCAGCTTGGGGACTAGCGGGAGCGATACGCAGTATTTT.

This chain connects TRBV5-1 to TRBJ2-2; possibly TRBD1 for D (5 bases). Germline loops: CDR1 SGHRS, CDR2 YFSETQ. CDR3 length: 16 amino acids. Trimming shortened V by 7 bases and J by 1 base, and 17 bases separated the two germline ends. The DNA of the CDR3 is TGCGCCAGCTCCAGGGTGCAAACCAAGAACACCGGGGAGCTGTTTTTT. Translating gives CASSRVQTKNTGELFF.

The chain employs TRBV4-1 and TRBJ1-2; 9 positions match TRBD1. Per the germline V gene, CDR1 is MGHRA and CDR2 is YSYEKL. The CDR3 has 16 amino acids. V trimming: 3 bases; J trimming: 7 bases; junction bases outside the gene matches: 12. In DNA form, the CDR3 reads TGCGCCAGCAGCCAGGCGGCCGGGACAGGGACAAGTGGCTACACCTTC. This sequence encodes CASSQAAGTGTSGYTF.

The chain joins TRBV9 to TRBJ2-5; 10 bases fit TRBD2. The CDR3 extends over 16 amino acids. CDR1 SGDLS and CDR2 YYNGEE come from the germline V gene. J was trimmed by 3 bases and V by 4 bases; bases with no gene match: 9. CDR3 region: CASSPVPLAGEETQYF. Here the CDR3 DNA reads TGTGCCAGCAGCCCAGTTCCCCTAGCGGGAGAAGAGACCCAGTACTTC. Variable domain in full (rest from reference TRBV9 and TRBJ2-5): DSGVTQTPKHLITATGQRVTLRCSPRSGDLSVYWYQQSLDQGLQFLIQYYNGEERAKGNILERFSAQQFPDLHSELNLSSLELGDSALYFCASSPVPLAGEETQYFGPGTRLLVL.

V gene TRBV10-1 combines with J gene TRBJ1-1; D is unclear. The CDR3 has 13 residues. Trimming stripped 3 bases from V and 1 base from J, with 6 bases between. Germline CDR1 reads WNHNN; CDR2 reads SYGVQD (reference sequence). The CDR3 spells CASSEYKNTEAFF. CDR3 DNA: TGCGCCAGCAGTGAATACAAGAACACTGAAGCTTTCTTT.

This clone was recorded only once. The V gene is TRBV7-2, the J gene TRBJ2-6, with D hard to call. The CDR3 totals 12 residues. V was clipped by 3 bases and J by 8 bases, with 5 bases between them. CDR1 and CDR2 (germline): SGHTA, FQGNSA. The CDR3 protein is CASSFGPNVLTF. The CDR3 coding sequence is TGTGCCAGCAGCTTCGGTCCCAACGTCCTGACTTTC. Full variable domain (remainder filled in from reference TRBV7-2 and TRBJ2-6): GAGVSQSPSNKVTEKGKDVELRCDPISGHTALYWYRQSLGQGLEFLIYFQGNSAPDKSGLPSDRFSAERTGGSVSTLTIQRTQQEDSAVYLCASSFGPNVLTFGAGSRLTVL.

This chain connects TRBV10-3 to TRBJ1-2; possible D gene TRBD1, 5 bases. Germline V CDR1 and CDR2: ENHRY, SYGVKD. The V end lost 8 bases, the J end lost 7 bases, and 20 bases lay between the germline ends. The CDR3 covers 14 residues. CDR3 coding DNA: TGTGCCATCTTTTCCGCCAGGGATTTTAGTGGCTACACCTTC. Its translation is CAIFSARDFSGYTF.

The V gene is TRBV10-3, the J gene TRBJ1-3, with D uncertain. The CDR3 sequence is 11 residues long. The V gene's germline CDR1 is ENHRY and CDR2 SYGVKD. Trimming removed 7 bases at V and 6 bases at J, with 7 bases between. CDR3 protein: CAIKEANTIYF. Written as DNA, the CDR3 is TGTGCCATCAAAGAAGCAAACACCATATATTTT.

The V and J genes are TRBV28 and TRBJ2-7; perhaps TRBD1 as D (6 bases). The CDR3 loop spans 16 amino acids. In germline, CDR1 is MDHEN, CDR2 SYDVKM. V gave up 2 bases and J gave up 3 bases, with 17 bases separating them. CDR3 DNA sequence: TGTGCCAGCAGTTTAAAGGTCGGGCAGGGGATCTACGAGCAGTACTTC. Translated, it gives CASSLKVGQGIYEQYF. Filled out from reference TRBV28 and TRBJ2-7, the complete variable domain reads DVKVTQSSRYLVKRTGEKVFLECVQDMDHENMFWYRQDPGLGLRLIYFSYDVKMKEKGDIPEGYSVSREKKERFSLILESASTNQTSMYLCASSLKVGQGIYEQYFGPGTRLTVT.

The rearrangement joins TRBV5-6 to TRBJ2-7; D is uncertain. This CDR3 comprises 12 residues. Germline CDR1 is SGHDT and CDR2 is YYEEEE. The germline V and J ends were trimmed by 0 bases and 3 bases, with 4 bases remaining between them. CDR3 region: CASSLVNYEQYF. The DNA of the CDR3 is TGTGCCAGCAGCTTGGTCAACTACGAGCAGTACTTC. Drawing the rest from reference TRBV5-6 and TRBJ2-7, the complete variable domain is DAGVTQSPTHLIKTRGQQVTLRCSPKSGHDTVSWYQQALGQGPQFIFQYYEEEERQRGNFPDRFSGHQFPNYSSELNVNALLLGDSALYLCASSLVNYEQYFGPGTRLTVT.

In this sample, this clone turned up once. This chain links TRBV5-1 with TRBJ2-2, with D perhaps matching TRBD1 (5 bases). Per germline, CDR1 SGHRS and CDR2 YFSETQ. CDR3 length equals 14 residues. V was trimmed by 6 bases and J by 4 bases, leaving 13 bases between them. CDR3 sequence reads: CASTTRGPTGELFF. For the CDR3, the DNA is TGCGCCAGCACAACAAGGGGTCCCACCGGGGAGCTGTTTTTT. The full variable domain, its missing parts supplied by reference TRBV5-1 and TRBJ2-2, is KAGVTQTPRYLIKTRGQQVTLSCSPISGHRSVSWYQQTPGQGLQFLFEYFSETQRNKGNFPGRFSGRQFSNSRSEMNVSTLELGDSALYLCASTTRGPTGELFFGEGSRLTVL.

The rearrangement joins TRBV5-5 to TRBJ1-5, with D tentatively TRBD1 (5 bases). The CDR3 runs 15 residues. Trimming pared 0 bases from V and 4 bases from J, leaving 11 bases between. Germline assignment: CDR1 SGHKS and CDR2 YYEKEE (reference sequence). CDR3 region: CASSLVAGTNQPQHF. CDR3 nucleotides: TGTGCCAGCAGCTTGGTAGCAGGGACGAATCAGCCCCAGCATTTT.

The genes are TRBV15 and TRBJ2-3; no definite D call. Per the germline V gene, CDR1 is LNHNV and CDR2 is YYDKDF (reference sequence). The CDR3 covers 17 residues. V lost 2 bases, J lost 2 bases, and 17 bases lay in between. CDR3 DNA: TGTGCCACCAGCAGACCGGCGGCCGGCAGTAACACAGATACGCAGTATTTT. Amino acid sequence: CATSRPAAGSNTDTQYF.

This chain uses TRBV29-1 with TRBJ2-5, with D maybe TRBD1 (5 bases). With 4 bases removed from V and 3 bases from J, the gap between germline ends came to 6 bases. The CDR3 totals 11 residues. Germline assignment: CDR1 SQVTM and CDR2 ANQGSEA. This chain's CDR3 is CSVGREETQYF. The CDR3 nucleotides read TGCAGCGTTGGCAGGGAAGAGACCCAGTACTTC. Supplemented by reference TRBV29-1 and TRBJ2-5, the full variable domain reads SAVISQKPSRDICQRGTSLTIQCQVDSQVTMMFWYRQQPGQSLTLIATANQGSEATYESGFVIDKFPISRPNLTFSTLTVSNMSPEDSSIYLCSVGREETQYFGPGTRLLVL.

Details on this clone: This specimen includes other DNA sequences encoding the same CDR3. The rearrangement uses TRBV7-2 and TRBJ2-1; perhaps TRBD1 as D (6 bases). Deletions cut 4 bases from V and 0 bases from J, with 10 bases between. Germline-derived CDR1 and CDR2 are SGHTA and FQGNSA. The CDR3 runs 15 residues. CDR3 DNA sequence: TGTGCCAGCAGCTCACAGGGCGGCTCCTACAATGAGCAGTTCTTC. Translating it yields CASSSQGGSYNEQFF.